Following are 10 T cell receptor beta chains from one sample sequenced in a study of T cell responses to AZD1222 COVID-19 vaccine. Sequencing used immunoSEQ multiplex PCR; TCRdb keeps in-frame clones, though not all of them. The sample records around 70,000 clones, more than 75% being singletons. The sequenced sample was peripheral blood, obtained 28 days after the second dose of the MenACWY control vaccine. The receptors stem from an adult who received the MenACWY meningococcal vaccine as a control.

This chain links TRBV7-2 with TRBJ1-4, with D perhaps TRBD1 (6 bases). The CDR3 runs to 14 residues. Trimming took 5 bases from V and 5 from J, leaving 12 bases between them. Germline V gives CDR1 SGHTA, CDR2 FQGNSA. Here the CDR3 DNA reads TGTGCCAGCAGCCAGGGACATCCGAATGAAAAACTGTTTTTT. Its translation: CASSQGHPNEKLFF.

J is TRBJ1-5 and V is TRBV2; D gene ambiguous. Per germline, CDR1 SNHLY and CDR2 FYNNEI. Between the trimmed V and J ends, which lost 6 bases and 3 bases, there was a span of 12 bases. The CDR3 runs 14 residues. The CDR3 reads CASRSADLNQPQHF. The DNA of the CDR3 is TGTGCCAGCAGGTCAGCGGACCTCAATCAGCCCCAGCATTTT.

This chain connects TRBV6-2 or TRBV6-3 to TRBJ1-5; D call uncertain. The CDR3 has 16 residues. V gave up 7 bases and J gave up 3 bases, with 19 bases separating them. Per the germline V gene, CDR1 is MNHEY and CDR2 is SVGEGT. The CDR3 bases are TGTGCCAGCACCCCGAGGCCGGGAACCCTCAATCAGCCCCAGCATTTT. Translation gives CASTPRPGTLNQPQHF.

The table lists this clone with a few counts. The V and J genes are TRBV19 and TRBJ1-6; tentatively, D is TRBD1 (6 bases). Trimming pared 6 bases from V and 0 bases from J, leaving 15 bases between. This CDR3 spans 17 amino acids. Looked up from germline, CDR1 is LNHDA and CDR2 is SQIVND (reference sequence). CDR3 protein: CASRLGAPSSYNSPLHF. The CDR3 region has the DNA TGTGCCAGTAGATTGGGGGCACCGAGCTCCTATAATTCACCCCTCCACTTT. Full variable domain (outside the CDR3, taken from reference TRBV19 and TRBJ1-6): DGGITQSPKYLFRKEGQNVTLSCEQNLNHDAMYWYRQDPGQGLRLIYYSQIVNDFQKGDIAEGYSVSREKKESFPLTVTSAQKNPTAFYLCASRLGAPSSYNSPLHFGNGTRLTVT.

The rearrangement uses TRBV28 and TRBJ1-1, with D possibly matching TRBD1 (5 bases). The CDR3 is made up of 15 amino acids. The germline gives CDR1 MDHEN, CDR2 SYDVKM. The V end was cut by 2 bases, the J end by 1 base, with 11 bases between. The CDR3 DNA follows: TGTGCCAGCAGTTTAAGGCGGGGCAGGAACACTGAAGCTTTCTTT. Translating gives CASSLRRGRNTEAFF.

The rearrangement joins TRBV28 to TRBJ2-7; 10 positions match TRBD1. The CDR3 is 14 residues long. CDR1 and CDR2 (germline): MDHEN, SYDVKM. The junction had 8 bases not matched to a gene; V was cut back by 7 bases and J by 5 bases. For the CDR3, the DNA is TGTGCCAGCATTAAGACTGGACAGGGGGACGAGCAGTACTTC. Protein product: CASIKTGQGDEQYF.

The V and J genes are TRBV28 and TRBJ1-2, with D unclear. This CDR3 contains 11 residues. Germline CDR1 is MDHEN and CDR2 is SYDVKM. Trimming shortened V by 5 bases and J by 5 bases, and 6 bases separated the two germline ends. The CDR3 nucleotides are TGTGCCAGCAGTGCCAGGTATGGCTACACCTTC. This sequence encodes CASSARYGYTF.

The chain joins TRBV21-1 to TRBJ1-2. TRBV21-1 is a listed pseudogene. This CDR3 is built from 13 residues. In nucleotides, the CDR3 is TGTGCCAGCAGCAAAGCGGGGGGTCATGGCTACACCTTC. It yields the protein CASSKAGGHGYTF.

The CDR3 DNA sequence: TGTGCCAGCAGCCCTGGACCCGGAAACACCATATATTTT. It is translated as CASSPGPGNTIYF. V is TRBV5-8 and J is TRBJ1-3; the D is unclear. The V and J ends lost 4 bases and 4 bases respectively, with 9 bases between them. This CDR3 comprises 13 residues. The germline V gene encodes CDR1 SGHTS and CDR2 YDEGEE.

The chain employs TRBV30 and TRBJ1-2, with 8 bases that match TRBD1. The CDR3 has 14 amino acids. With 2 bases clipped from V and 6 bases from J, the junction kept 8 bases outside the gene matches. Germline V lookup: CDR1 GTSNPN, CDR2 SVGIG (reference sequence). In DNA, the CDR3 is TGTGCCTGGAGTCGGGGCAGGGGGCCTCATGGCTACACCTTC. Protein: CAWSRGRGPHGYTF.